Sequencing of this T cell receptor (beta chain) was carried out in a study of T cells in Graves' hyperthyroidism and ophthalmopathy (dated by TCRdb to between 2017 and 2020). Turning to the overall study: Peripheral blood samples were taken at the time of initial diagnosis, prior to any treatment. A discovery cohort of 95 to 100 patients, about 40 with Graves' ophthalmopathy and fewer than 65 with stable Graves' hyperthyroidism, was used to find distinguishing TCR V-J signatures. Prospective prediction of ophthalmopathy was tested in an independent validation cohort consisting of fewer than 20 hyperthyroidism patients and approximately 16 patients who later progressed to ophthalmopathy. The approximately 95 discovery patients were divided at random into training and test sets in a 7:3 ratio. The study also compared thyroid tissue and blood T-cell repertoires from about six Graves' hyperthyroidism patients. Once sampling was done, hyperthyroidism patients were given methimazole at a starting dose of 30 mg daily, whereas ophthalmopathy patients were given high-dose intravenous methylprednisolone. The paper describes TCR Vbeta CDR3 sequencing of about 140 peripheral blood samples, made up of 43 ophthalmopathy patients, around 73 hyperthyroidism patients and about 17 progressor patients.

V sheds 3 bases and J sheds 2 bases, leaving 16 bases between their ends. The germline V gene (reference sequence) gives CDR1 as MNHEY and CDR2 as SMNVEV. The cysteine opens and the phenylalanine closes a CDR3 of 16 amino acids. This entry keeps only the CDR3 DNA: 48 bases, framed from base 1. The TCR beta CDR3 regions were amplified from RNA transcripts. For the first round of RT-PCR on the TCR CDR3, the HTBI primer set was used together with the Qiagen OneStep RT-PCR kit. Libraries were constructed in a second round of multiplex PCR, after which size selection and purification were performed. The libraries were sequenced on an Illumina HiSeq2000 using paired-end 100 bp reads. Per the original workflow: SOAPnuke was used to process the raw data, with reads discarded if the reads contained adapters or uncalled bases, had a mean Phred below 15, or lacked an exact constant-primer or identifier match. High-quality paired reads were merged with COPE v1.2.5, and unique nucleotide sequences were defined as clonotypes. MiTCR v1.1 was used to align clonotypes to the IMGT TRBV, TRBD and TRBJ reference segments. The analysis included only V-J combinations with a frequency above 0.0001, which together covered 99% to 99.2% of the repertoires. The TCS score was defined as the ratio of F50 (clonal expansion) to E x V (chaos), calculated using BLOSUM62-based TCRdist between CDR3 peptides within each V-J. Welch's t-statistics and random forest reduced 500 to 550 V-J features to 13, which were used in a naive Bayes classifier (R e1071). Using fastp at Q25 and MiXCR, TCRdb reprocessed the public reads and kept productive beta chains. Merged by CDR3 protein, the rows form single entries marked with the most common genes and DNA. Here the V and J calls rest on TCRdb's processing, not on the authors' analysis. For this sample the table gives roughly 700,000 distinct CDR3 sequences, of which about 15% were detected only once. The ten largest clones represent about a tenth of the sample.

Stable Graves' hyperthyroidism was defined as no progression to ophthalmopathy during 18 months of follow-up. Hyperthyroidism patients were aged 18 to 65 years and newly diagnosed, with disease duration of less than 2 months. The study excluded patients with uncontrolled infections, other autoimmune diseases, pregnancy or lactation. Diagnoses were established on the basis of clinical symptoms, serum thyroxine and TRAb, thyroid ultrasound, and orbital computed tomography. PBMCs were isolated from about 9.2 ml of fresh peripheral blood by Ficoll-Paque density gradient centrifugation. Total RNA was extracted with Trizol reagent, and quality was checked on an Agilent 2100 Bioanalyzer. General conclusions and limits of the study: A 13 V-J signature model separated ophthalmopathy from stable hyperthyroidism, with approximately 87% sensitivity and just under 84% specificity in cross-validation and 80%/75% in testing. In validation, progression to ophthalmopathy was predicted by the model with about 70% sensitivity and 72.22% specificity, a median of about 6.4 months before onset. Most expanded thyroid clonotypes (frequency above 0.001) were also found in blood, which suggests that blood repertoires may mirror thyroid immune responses. Sample size was not statistically predetermined, and investigators were not blinded to group allocation.

This clonotype was seen repeatedly, ten times or more. Its recognized antigen is unknown. Base quality data are lacking; no much larger clone is found one base away. This clonotype was obtained from a woman under 30 with Graves' hyperthyroidism. The rearrangement joined TRBV27 to TRBJ1-1, with TRBD1 perhaps the D gene, on 6 matching bases. The sample comprised blood. The CDR3 reads CASSLISPRGNTEAFF. At the DNA level, the sequence is TGTGCCAGCAGTTTGATATCACCCAGGGGAAACACTGAAGCTTTCTTT.